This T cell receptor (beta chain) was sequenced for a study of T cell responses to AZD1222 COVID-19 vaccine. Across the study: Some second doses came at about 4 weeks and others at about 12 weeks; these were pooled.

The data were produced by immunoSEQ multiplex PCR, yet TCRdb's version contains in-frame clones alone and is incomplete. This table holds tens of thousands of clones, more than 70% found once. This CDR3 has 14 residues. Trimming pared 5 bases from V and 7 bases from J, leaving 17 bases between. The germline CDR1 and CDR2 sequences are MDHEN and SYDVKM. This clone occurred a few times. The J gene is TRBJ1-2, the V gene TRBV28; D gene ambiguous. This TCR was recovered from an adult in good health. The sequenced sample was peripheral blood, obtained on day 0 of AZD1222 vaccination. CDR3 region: CASSPPRLRVGYTF. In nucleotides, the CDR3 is TGTGCCAGCAGTCCTCCACGGTTGCGCGTTGGCTACACCTTC.